The rows below give T cell receptor beta chains drawn from one sample of a study of T cell repertoires in cytomegalovirus infection. TCRdb recomputed calls from the reads with MiXCR, one row per CDR3 protein. In the table there are about 680,000 distinct CDR3 sequences, roughly 24% of which are singletons. Material for sequencing was CD8+ T cells from PBMCs. All receptors come from a human donor in good health (CMV status not recorded). Some clones in this sample may be carry-over from other donors' samples. Each CDR3 is given with its conserved first and last residue. D genes are given only for firm matches. Rows may omit the clone size; those that give it use once, few, many or a size class.

D: -
size: -
V: TRBV10-3
J: TRBJ1-5
DNA: TGTGCCATCAGTGAGGCGGACAGCCAGCCCCAGCATTTT
CDR3: CAISEADSQPQHF

D: -
size: few
V: TRBV5-5
J: TRBJ1-6
DNA: TGTGCCAGCAGACTGGAACTGAGTAATTCACCCCTCCACTTT
CDR3: CASRLELSNSPLHF

D: -
size: -
V: TRBV4-1
J: TRBJ1-1
DNA: TGCGCCAGCAGCCAAGATTTTGGTACTCTAGAAGCTTTCTTT
CDR3: CASSQDFGTLEAFF

D: TRBD1
size: few
V: TRBV6-6
J: TRBJ1-5
DNA: TGTGCCAGCAGTGAGGACAGGGGCGGGCAGCCCCAGCATTTT
CDR3: CASSEDRGGQPQHF

D: TRBD1
size: -
V: TRBV12-3/TRBV12-4
J: TRBJ2-2
DNA: TGTGCCAGCAGTATCCAAACACCGACAGGGTTGGACACCGGGGAGCTGTTTTTT
CDR3: CASSIQTPTGLDTGELFF

D: TRBD2
size: -
V: TRBV6-2/TRBV6-3
J: TRBJ2-1
DNA: TGTGCCAGCAGTTACGGGACTAGCTCCGGTGAGCAGTTCTTC
CDR3: CASSYGTSSGEQFF

D: TRBD1
size: few
V: TRBV6-5
J: TRBJ2-2
DNA: TGTGCCAGCAGTGCAGGGACAGGGGCAACCGGGGAGCTGTTTTTT
CDR3: CASSAGTGATGELFF

D: -
size: -
V: TRBV5-1
J: TRBJ1-1
DNA: TGCGCCAGCAGCTTCGACGACCGGCTATGGAACACTGAAGCTTTCTTT
CDR3: CASSFDDRLWNTEAFF

D: -
size: many
V: TRBV7-6
J: TRBJ2-1
DNA: TGTGCCAGCAGCGTAAGACCTACGGGGCCCAATGAGCAGTTCTTC
CDR3: CASSVRPTGPNEQFF

D: -
size: -
V: TRBV5-8
J: TRBJ2-1
DNA: TGTGCCAGCAGCTTTATAACCCACAATGTCAATGAGCAGTTCTTC
CDR3: CASSFITHNVNEQFF

D: -
size: few
V: TRBV28
J: TRBJ1-5
DNA: TGTGCCAGCAGTCGCCCTGGGAAGGGTCGGCAGCCCCAGCATTTT
CDR3: CASSRPGKGRQPQHF

D: -
size: -
V: TRBV27
J: TRBJ1-5
DNA: TGTGCCAGCAGTTGGGAAGTGACTCAGCCCCAGCATTTT
CDR3: CASSWEVTQPQHF

D: TRBD2
size: -
V: TRBV5-8
J: TRBJ2-1
DNA: TGTGCCAGCAGTTTCGGACTAGCGGGTTCGTCCTACAATGAGCAGTTCTTC
CDR3: CASSFGLAGSSYNEQFF

D: -
size: many
V: TRBV7-9
J: TRBJ1-5
DNA: TGTGCCAGCAGCTTAGCAGGGACAATCAGGCCCCAGCATTTT
CDR3: CASSLAGTIRPQHF

D: -
size: many
V: TRBV11-2
J: TRBJ2-1
DNA: TGTGCCAGCAGCTTAGTCCCGGATGAGCAGTTCTTC
CDR3: CASSLVPDEQFF

D: -
size: many
V: TRBV25-1
J: TRBJ2-1
DNA: TGTGCCAGCAGTGAATTCGGACTGTCCCCCCATGAGCAGTTCTTC
CDR3: CASSEFGLSPHEQFF

D: TRBD1
size: many
V: TRBV29-1
J: TRBJ1-2
DNA: TGCAGCGTTCGGGACAGGGATGGCTACACCTTC
CDR3: CSVRDRDGYTF

D: -
size: -
V: TRBV7-9
J: TRBJ1-5
DNA: TGTGCCAGCAGCTTCGGACCGAATCAGCCCCAGCATTTT
CDR3: CASSFGPNQPQHF

D: -
size: many
V: TRBV6-2/TRBV6-3
J: TRBJ2-7
DNA: TGTGCCAGCGCCTGGGACCGGTTGTCCTACGAGCAGTACTTC
CDR3: CASAWDRLSYEQYF

D: -
size: -
V: TRBV7-2
J: TRBJ2-1
DNA: -
CDR3: CASSFGPGTQDEQFF

D: -
size: few
V: TRBV20-1
J: TRBJ2-1
DNA: TGCAGTGCTAGAGATAGAGGGGCCGTCTACAATGAGCAGCTCTTC
CDR3: CSARDRGAVYNEQLF

D: TRBD2
size: few
V: TRBV20-1
J: TRBJ2-1
DNA: TGCAGTGCTGAGAAGCGGGGGGTGGGGATCTACAATGAGCAGTTCTTC
CDR3: CSAEKRGVGIYNEQFF

D: -
size: few
V: TRBV20-1
J: TRBJ1-1
DNA: TGCAGTGCCACGCCGGGACCGAGGGAAGCTTTCTTT
CDR3: CSATPGPREAFF

D: -
size: few
V: TRBV7-6
J: TRBJ2-1
DNA: TGTGCCAGCAGCTCCCGGGGCCGTGGGGAATATGAGCAGTTCTTC
CDR3: CASSSRGRGEYEQFF

D: TRBD1
size: -
V: TRBV15
J: TRBJ2-4
DNA: TGTGCCACCAGCAGAGGAAGGGACAGGGGGAATCTAGCCAAAAACATTCAGTACTTC
CDR3: CATSRGRDRGNLAKNIQYF

D: TRBD1
size: many
V: TRBV12-3/TRBV12-4
J: TRBJ1-5
DNA: TGTGCCAGTCGGGGAGGGGGCGGTCAGCCCCAGCATTTT
CDR3: CASRGGGGQPQHF

D: -
size: -
V: TRBV7-2
J: TRBJ2-1
DNA: TGTGCCAGCTCAGAAGGGGGAAGCTGGGGACCTCTCTACAATGAGCAGTTCTTC
CDR3: CASSEGGSWGPLYNEQFF

D: -
size: few
V: TRBV19
J: TRBJ1-1
DNA: TGTGCCAGTGCCGCGGGGACCAACGTTGAAGCTTTCTTT
CDR3: CASAAGTNVEAFF

D: -
size: -
V: TRBV7-4
J: TRBJ2-7
DNA: TGTGCCAGTGTCCCACCGGGTTTCCGTTCGCTCGAGCAGTACTTC
CDR3: CASVPPGFRSLEQYF